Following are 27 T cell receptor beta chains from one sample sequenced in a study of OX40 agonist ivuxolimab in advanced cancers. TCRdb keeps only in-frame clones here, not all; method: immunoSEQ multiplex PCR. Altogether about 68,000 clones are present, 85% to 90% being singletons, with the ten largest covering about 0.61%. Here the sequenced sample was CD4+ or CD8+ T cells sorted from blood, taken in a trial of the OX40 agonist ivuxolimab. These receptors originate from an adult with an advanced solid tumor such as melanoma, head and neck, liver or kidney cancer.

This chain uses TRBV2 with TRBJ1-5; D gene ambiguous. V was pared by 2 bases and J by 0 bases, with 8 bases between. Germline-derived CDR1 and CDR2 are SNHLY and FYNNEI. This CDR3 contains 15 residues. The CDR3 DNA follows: TGTGCCAGCAGTGAACGGGGTTATAGCAATCAGCCCCAGCATTTT. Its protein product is CASSERGYSNQPQHF.

The CDR3 coding sequence is TGTGCCAGCAGCTCACAGATAAGGACAGCCGAAACCTTC. Its protein product is CASSSQIRTAETF. This chain joins TRBV7-8 and TRBJ1-2, with D possibly being TRBD1 (6 bases). Trimming shortened V by 4 bases and J by 14 bases, and 20 bases separated the two germline ends. The CDR3 length is 13 residues. Germline-derived CDR1 and CDR2 are SGHVS and FQNEAQ.

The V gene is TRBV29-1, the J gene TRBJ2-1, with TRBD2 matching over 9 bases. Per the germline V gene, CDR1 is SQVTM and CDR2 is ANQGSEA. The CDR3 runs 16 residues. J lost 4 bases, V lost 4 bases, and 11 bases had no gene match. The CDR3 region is CSVAPRGGAQYNEQFF. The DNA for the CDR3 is TGCAGCGTTGCCCCCCGCGGGGGGGCCCAATACAATGAGCAGTTCTTC.

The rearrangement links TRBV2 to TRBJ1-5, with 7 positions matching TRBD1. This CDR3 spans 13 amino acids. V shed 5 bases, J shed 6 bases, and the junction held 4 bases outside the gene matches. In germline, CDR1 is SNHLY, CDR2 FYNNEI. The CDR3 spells CASSRGTAQPQHF. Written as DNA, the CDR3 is TGTGCCAGCAGTAGAGGGACAGCTCAGCCCCAGCATTTT.

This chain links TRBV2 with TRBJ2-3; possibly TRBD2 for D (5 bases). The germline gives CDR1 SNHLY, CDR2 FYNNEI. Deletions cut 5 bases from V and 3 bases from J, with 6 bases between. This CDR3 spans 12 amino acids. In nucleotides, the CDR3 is TGTGCCAGCAGTAGGACTACAGATACGCAGTATTTT. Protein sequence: CASSRTTDTQYF.

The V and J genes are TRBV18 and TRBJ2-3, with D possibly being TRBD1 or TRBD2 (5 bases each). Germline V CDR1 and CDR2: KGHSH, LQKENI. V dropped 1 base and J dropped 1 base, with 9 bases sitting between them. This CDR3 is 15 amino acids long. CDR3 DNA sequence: TGTGCCAGCTCACCACTTGTGGGGGGCACAGATACGCAGTATTTT. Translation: CASSPLVGGTDTQYF.

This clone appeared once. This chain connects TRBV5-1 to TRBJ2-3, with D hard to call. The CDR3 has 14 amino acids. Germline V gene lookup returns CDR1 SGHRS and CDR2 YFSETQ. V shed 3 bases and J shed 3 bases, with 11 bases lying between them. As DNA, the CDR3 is TGCGCCAGCAGCTCCTCGTTGTGGACAGATACGCAGTATTTT. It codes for CASSSSLWTDTQYF.

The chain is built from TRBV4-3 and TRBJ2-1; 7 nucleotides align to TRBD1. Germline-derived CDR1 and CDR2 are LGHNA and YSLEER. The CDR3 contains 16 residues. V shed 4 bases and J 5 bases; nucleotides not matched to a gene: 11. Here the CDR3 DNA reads TGCGCCAGCAGCCGGGTCAGGGACAGCTTAAACAATGAGCAGTTCTTC. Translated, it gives CASSRVRDSLNNEQFF.

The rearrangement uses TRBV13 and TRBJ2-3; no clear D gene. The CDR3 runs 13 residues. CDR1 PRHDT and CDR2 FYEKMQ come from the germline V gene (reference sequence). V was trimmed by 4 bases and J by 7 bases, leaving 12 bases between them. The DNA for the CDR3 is TGTGCCAGCAGCTCTCCAGGCGCGCATACGCAGTATTTT. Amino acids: CASSSPGAHTQYF.

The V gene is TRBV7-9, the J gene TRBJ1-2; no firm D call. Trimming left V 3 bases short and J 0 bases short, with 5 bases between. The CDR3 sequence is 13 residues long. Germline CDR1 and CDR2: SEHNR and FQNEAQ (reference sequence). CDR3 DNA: TGTGCCAGCAGCTTTACGACTAACTATGGCTACACCTTC. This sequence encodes CASSFTTNYGYTF.

The DNA of the CDR3 is TGTGCCAGCAGTTCCCTAGGGGCCTACAATGAGCAGTTCTTC. Amino acids: CASSSLGAYNEQFF. The chain combines TRBV28 with TRBJ2-1, with TRBD1 as a possible D gene (5 bases). Between the trimmed V and J ends, which lost 4 bases and 2 bases, there was a span of 9 bases. From germline, CDR1 is MDHEN and CDR2 SYDVKM. The CDR3 has 14 residues.

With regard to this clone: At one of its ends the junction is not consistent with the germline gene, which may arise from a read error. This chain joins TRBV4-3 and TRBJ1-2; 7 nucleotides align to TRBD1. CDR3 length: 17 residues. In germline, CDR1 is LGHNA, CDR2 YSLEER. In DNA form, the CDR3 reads TGCGCCAGCAGAACTGAATCGAGGACAGGAGGGAACTTTGGCTACACCTTC. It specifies CASRTESRTGGNFGYTF.

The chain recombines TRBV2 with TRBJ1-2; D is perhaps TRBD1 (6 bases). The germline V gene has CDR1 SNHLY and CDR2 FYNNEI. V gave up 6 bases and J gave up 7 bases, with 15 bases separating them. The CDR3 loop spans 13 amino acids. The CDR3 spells CASRGTLTGGYTF. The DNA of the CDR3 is TGTGCCAGCAGGGGGACACTAACTGGTGGCTACACCTTC.

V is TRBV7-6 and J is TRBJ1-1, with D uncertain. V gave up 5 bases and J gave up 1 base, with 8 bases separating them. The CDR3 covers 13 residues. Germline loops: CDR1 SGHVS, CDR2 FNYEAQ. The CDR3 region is CASSKTQNTEAFF. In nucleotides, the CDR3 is TGTGCCAGCAGCAAGACACAGAACACTGAAGCTTTCTTT. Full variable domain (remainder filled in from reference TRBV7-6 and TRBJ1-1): GAGVSQSPRYKVTKRGQDVALRCDPISGHVSLYWYRQALGQGPEFLTYFNYEAQQDKSGLPNDRFSAERPEGSISTLTIQRTEQRDSAMYRCASSKTQNTEAFFGQGTRLTVV.

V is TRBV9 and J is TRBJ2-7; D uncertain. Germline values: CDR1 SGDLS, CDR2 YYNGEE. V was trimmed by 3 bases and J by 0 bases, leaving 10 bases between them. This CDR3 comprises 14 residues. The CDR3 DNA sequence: TGTGCCAGCAGCGCCGACTCCCTCTCCTACGAGCAGTACTTC. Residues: CASSADSLSYEQYF.

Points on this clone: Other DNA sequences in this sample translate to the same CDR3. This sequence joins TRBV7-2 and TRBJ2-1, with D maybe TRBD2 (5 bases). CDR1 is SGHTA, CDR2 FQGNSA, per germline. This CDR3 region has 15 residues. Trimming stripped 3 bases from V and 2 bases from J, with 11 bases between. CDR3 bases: TGTGCCAGCAGCTTGGACTCAGCTCCCTACAATGAGCAGTTCTTC. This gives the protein CASSLDSAPYNEQFF.

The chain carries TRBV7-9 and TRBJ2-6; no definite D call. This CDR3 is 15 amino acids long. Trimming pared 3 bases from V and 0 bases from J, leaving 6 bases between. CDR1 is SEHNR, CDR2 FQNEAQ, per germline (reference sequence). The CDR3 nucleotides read TGTGCCAGCAGCTTTTACCTCTCTGGGGCCAACGTCCTGACTTTC. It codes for CASSFYLSGANVLTF.

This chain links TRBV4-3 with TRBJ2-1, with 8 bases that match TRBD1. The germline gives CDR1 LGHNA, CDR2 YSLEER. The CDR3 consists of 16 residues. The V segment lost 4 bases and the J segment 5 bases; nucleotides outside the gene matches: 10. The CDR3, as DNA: TGCGCCAGCAGCCTCGGACAGGGCAGGGTGGACAATGAGCAGTTCTTC. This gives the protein CASSLGQGRVDNEQFF.

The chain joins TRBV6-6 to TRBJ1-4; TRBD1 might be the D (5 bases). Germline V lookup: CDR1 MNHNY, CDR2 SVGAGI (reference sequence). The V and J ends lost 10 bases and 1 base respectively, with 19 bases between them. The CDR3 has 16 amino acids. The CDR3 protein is CAIRSQGSGTNEKLFF. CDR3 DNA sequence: TGTGCCATCAGATCGCAGGGAAGTGGAACTAATGAAAAACTGTTTTTT.

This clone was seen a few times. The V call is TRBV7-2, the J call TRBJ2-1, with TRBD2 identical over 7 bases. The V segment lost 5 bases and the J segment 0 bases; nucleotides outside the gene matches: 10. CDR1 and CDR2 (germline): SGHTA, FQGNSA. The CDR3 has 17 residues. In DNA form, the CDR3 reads TGTGCCAGCAGCCCCCACCAAGCGGGGCCCTCCTACAATGAGCAGTTCTTC. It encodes CASSPHQAGPSYNEQFF.

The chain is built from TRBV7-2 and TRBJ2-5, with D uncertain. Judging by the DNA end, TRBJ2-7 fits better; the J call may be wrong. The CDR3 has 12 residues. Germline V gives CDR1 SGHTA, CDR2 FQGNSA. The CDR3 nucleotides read TGTGCCAGCAGCTTGGTGACCTACGAGCAGTACTTC. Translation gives CASSLVTYEQYF.

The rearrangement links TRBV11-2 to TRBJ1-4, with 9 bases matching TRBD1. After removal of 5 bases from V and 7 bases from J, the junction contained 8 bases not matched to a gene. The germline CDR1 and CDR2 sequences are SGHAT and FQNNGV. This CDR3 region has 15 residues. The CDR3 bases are TGTGCCAGCAGCCCCCTCGGGACAGGGCTTGAAAAACTGTTTTTT. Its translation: CASSPLGTGLEKLFF. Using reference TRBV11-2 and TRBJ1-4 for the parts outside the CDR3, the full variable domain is EAGVAQSPRYKIIEKRQSVAFWCNPISGHATLYWYQQILGQGPKLLIQFQNNGVVDDSQLPKDRFSAERLKGVDSTLKIQPAKLEDSAVYLCASSPLGTGLEKLFFGSGTQLSVL.

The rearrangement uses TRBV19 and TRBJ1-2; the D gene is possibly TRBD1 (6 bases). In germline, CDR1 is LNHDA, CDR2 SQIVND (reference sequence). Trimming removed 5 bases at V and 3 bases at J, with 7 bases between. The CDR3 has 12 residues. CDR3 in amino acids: CASSQGHYGYTF. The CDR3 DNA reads TGTGCCAGTAGTCAGGGGCACTATGGCTACACCTTC.

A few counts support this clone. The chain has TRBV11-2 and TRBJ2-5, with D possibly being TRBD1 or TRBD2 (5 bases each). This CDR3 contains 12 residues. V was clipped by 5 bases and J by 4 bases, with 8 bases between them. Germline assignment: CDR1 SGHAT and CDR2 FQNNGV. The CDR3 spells CASSRDRETQYF. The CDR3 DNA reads TGTGCCAGCAGCAGGGACCGAGAGACCCAGTACTTC.

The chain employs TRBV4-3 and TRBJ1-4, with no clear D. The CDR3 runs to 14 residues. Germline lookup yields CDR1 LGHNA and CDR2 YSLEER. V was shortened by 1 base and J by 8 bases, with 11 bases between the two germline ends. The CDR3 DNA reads TGCGCCAGCAGCCAAGGAACACGTGAGGAAAAACTGTTTTTT. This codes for CASSQGTREEKLFF.

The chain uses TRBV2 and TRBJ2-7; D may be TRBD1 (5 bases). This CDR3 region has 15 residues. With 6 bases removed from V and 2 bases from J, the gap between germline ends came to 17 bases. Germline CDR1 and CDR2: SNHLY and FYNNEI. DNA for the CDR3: TGTGCCAGCAGCCTAGTTCGACAGACGACCTACGAGCAGTACTTC. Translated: CASSLVRQTTYEQYF. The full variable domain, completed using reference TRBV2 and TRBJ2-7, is EPEVTQTPSHQVTQMGQEVILRCVPISNHLYFYWYRQILGQKVEFLVSFYNNEISEKSEIFDDQFSVERPDGSNFTLKIRSTKLEDSAMYFCASSLVRQTTYEQYFGPGTRLTVT.

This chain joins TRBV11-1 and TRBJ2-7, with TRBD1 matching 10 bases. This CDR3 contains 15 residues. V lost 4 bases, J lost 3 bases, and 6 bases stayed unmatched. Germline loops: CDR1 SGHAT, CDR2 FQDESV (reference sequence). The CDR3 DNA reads TGTGCCAGCAGCTCCTCGACAGGGGGCGTCTACGAGCAGTACTTC. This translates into CASSSSTGGVYEQYF.